The T cell receptor beta chain under discussion was sequenced for a study of somatic mutations in cytotoxic T cells in rheumatoid arthritis. Whole-study findings and limits: The modest underrepresentation of TRBV07 observed in rheumatoid arthritis patients was not subjected to multiple-comparison adjustment.

Repertoires were generated with immunoSEQ multiplex PCR, while TCRdb's copy carries only in-frame clones and drops some. The profile shows roughly 4,500 clones, 55% to 75% of them singletons. The germline V gene encodes CDR1 SEHNR and CDR2 FQNEAQ (reference sequence). The CDR3 is 13 residues long. V dropped 6 bases and J dropped 4 bases, with 12 bases sitting between them. This clone appeared once. Its target is not known. Both CD4+ and CD8+ cells were separated through positive magnetic bead selection, and their purity was verified using flow cytometry. This rearrangement joins TRBV7-9 to TRBJ1-1; D might be TRBD1 (5 bases). The receptor was derived from an adult with rheumatoid arthritis. The sequencing input was CD8+ T cells sorted from blood. This CDR3 reads CASRKEGSTEAFF. The CDR3 region has the DNA TGTGCCAGCAGAAAAGAGGGGAGCACTGAAGCTTTCTTT.